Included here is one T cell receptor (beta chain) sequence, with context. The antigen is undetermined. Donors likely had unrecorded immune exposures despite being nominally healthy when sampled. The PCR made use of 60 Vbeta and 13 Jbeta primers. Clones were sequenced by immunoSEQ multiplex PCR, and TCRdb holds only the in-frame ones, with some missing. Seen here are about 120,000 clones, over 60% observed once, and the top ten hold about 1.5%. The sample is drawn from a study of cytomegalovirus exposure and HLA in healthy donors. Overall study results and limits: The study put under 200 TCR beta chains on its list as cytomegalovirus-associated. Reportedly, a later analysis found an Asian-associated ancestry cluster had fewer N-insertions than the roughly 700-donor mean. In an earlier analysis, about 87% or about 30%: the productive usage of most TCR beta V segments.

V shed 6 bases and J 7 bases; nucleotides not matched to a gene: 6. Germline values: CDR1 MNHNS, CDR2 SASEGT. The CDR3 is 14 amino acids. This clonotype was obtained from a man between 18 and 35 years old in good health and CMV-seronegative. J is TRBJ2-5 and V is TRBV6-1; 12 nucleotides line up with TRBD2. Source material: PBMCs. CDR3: CASRPSGGAGTQYF. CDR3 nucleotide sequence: TGTGCCAGCAGGCCTAGCGGGGGGGCGGGGACCCAGTACTTC.